This T cell receptor (beta chain) was identified in a study of radiation and T cells in renal cell carcinoma. This CDR3 has 12 residues. V lost 1 base and J 4 bases, leaving 7 bases between the germline ends. Germline V lookup: CDR1 SQVTM, CDR2 ANQGSEA. Measured with immunoSEQ multiplex PCR; TCRdb has only the in-frame clones, and not every one. The repertoire holds roughly 130,000 clones, 70% to 90% seen once, with less than 2.5% in the top ten. Specified time point: blood 2 weeks post-SBRT. This sample's treatment: 15 Gy SBRT to primary tumor, nephrectomy 4 weeks later. The TCR originated in an older woman with renal cell carcinoma. Sequenced material: blood, taken from a patient whose treatment included radiotherapy and nephrectomy. This chain connects TRBV29-1 to TRBJ1-2; D gene uncertain. CDR3 loop: CSVEGRPYGYTF. CDR3 DNA: TGCAGCGTTGAAGGCAGGCCCTATGGCTACACCTTC. Full variable domain (outside the CDR3, taken from reference TRBV29-1 and TRBJ1-2): SAVISQKPSRDICQRGTSLTIQCQVDSQVTMMFWYRQQPGQSLTLIATANQGSEATYESGFVIDKFPISRPNLTFSTLTVSNMSPEDSSIYLCSVEGRPYGYTFGSGTRLTVV.